The rows below give T cell receptor beta chains drawn from one sample of a study of PD-1 blockade in mismatch repair-deficient tumors. Clones were sequenced by immunoSEQ multiplex PCR, and TCRdb holds only the in-frame ones, with some missing. This sample carries 100,000 to 150,000 clones, about 88% of them seen once, and the ten largest clones take 13%. Sequenced here: peripheral blood, sampled 44 weeks after starting pembrolizumab. These receptor sequences come from an adult with mismatch repair-deficient cancer. The CDR3 runs from the conserved cysteine through the conserved F or W. The D gene is left open where the match is weak.

cdr3_length j_call d_call v_call cdr3_nt cdr3_aa
16 TRBJ1-4 - TRBV7-9 TGTGCCAGCAGCTTTTTCGCGACTACAACTAATGAAAAACTGTTTTTT CASSFFATTTNEKLFF
16 TRBJ2-7 TRBD2 TRBV28 TGTGCCAGCAGTTTAAGGCGACTAGCGGGGTCCTACGAGCAGTACTTC CASSLRRLAGSYEQYF
12 TRBJ1-1 TRBD1 TRBV2 TGTGCCAGCATGACAGGGGTGACTGAAGCTTTCTTT CASMTGVTEAFF
14 TRBJ2-7 TRBD1 TRBV10-2 TGCGCCAGCAGTGAGATACAGGGGGCAGGGGAGCAGTACTTC CASSEIQGAGEQYF
15 TRBJ2-6 TRBD1 TRBV28 TGTGCCAGCACCACAGGGGGCTCTGGGGCCAACGTCCTGACTTTC CASTTGGSGANVLTF
15 TRBJ2-3 TRBD2 TRBV10-3 TGTGCCATCAGTGATGCGGGAGGCCACACAGATACGCAGTATTTT CAISDAGGHTDTQYF
15 TRBJ2-1 TRBD2 TRBV7-9 TGTGCCAGCAGCTTACGAGCGGGAGGGACCAATGAGCAGTTCTTC CASSLRAGGTNEQFF
17 TRBJ1-5 - TRBV12-5 TGTGCTAGTGGTTTGTTAGACAAGCCTCTTGGCAATCAGCCCCAGCATTTT CASGLLDKPLGNQPQHF
12 TRBJ1-2 - TRBV5-6 TGTGCCAGCAGCTTCAACAGCTATGGCTACACCTTC CASSFNSYGYTF
18 TRBJ2-3 TRBD2 TRBV4-1 TGCGCCAGCAGCCGTGGGACTAGCGGGAACCCTAGCACAGATACGCAGTATTTT CASSRGTSGNPSTDTQYF
17 TRBJ2-1 - TRBV14 TGTGCCAGCAGCCAAGACCGGTGTTGTGGGGCCTACAATGAGCAGTTCTTC CASSQDRCCGAYNEQFF
15 TRBJ2-7 TRBD1 TRBV5-5 TGTGCCAGCAGCTGGGGGACAGGGGGCGGTTACGAGCAGTACTTC CASSWGTGGGYEQYF
15 TRBJ2-3 TRBD2 TRBV6-5 TGTGCCAGCAGAATAGGGACTAGCGGGAGTTATACGCAGTATTTT CASRIGTSGSYTQYF
15 TRBJ2-2 - TRBV5-4 TGTGCCAGCAGCTTGGCCGGGGGTCTGACCGGGGAGCTGTTTTTT CASSLAGGLTGELFF
15 TRBJ2-7 - TRBV10-3 TGTGCCATCAGTGAAGAGGGGGACGTATCCTACGAGCAGTACTTC CAISEEGDVSYEQYF
16 TRBJ1-5 - TRBV15 TGTGCCACCAGCAGAGAATCAGGGGATAGCAATCAGCCCCAGCATTTT CATSRESGDSNQPQHF
13 TRBJ2-2 - TRBV29-1 TGCAGCGTAAACAGGGCGAACACCGGGGAGCTGTTTTTT CSVNRANTGELFF
14 TRBJ2-3 - TRBV11-2 TGTGCCAGCAGCTTACTTGGTTCCACAGATACGCAGTATTTT CASSLLGSTDTQYF
17 TRBJ2-1 TRBD2 TRBV27 TGTGCCAGCAGTCCCTCCCCCGGGACTAGCGGGAGCAATGAGCAGTTCTTC CASSPSPGTSGSNEQFF
17 TRBJ2-3 - TRBV9 TGTGCCAGCAGCATGCTAGCTACCGGGCGTTACACAGATACGCAGTATTTT CASSMLATGRYTDTQYF
14 TRBJ2-5 - TRBV10-3 TGTGCCATCAGTGACTCGGACAGAGGAGAGACCCAGTACTTC CAISDSDRGETQYF
14 TRBJ1-1 - TRBV25-1 TGTGCCAGCAGTGAATTCGGTATGAACACTGAAGCTTTCTTT CASSEFGMNTEAFF
14 TRBJ1-2 TRBD1 TRBV11-3 TGTGCCAGCAGCACTGGGACAGCTAACTATGGCTACACCTTC CASSTGTANYGYTF
15 TRBJ2-5 TRBD2 TRBV30 TGTGCCTGGAGTCGGACTAGCGGGAGTAGGGAGACCCAGTACTTC CAWSRTSGSRETQYF
15 TRBJ1-5 - TRBV5-8 TGTGCCAGCAGCTTGGCGAGGGCGACGGATCAGCCCCAGCATTTT CASSLARATDQPQHF
11 TRBJ2-7 - TRBV28 TGTGCCAGCCGGACACCCTACGAGCAGTACTTC CASRTPYEQYF
12 TRBJ2-7 - TRBV19 TGTGCCAGTAGTATACGCCGGGGGGAGCAGTACTTC CASSIRRGEQYF
15 TRBJ2-7 - TRBV28 TGTGCCAGCAGTTTCACAGGGCCCCTTCCCTACGAGCAGTACTTC CASSFTGPLPYEQYF
17 TRBJ2-3 - TRBV28 TGTGCCAGCAGTTTAACCCAAGGGCCCGTAGCAGCGGATACGCAGTATTTT CASSLTQGPVAADTQYF